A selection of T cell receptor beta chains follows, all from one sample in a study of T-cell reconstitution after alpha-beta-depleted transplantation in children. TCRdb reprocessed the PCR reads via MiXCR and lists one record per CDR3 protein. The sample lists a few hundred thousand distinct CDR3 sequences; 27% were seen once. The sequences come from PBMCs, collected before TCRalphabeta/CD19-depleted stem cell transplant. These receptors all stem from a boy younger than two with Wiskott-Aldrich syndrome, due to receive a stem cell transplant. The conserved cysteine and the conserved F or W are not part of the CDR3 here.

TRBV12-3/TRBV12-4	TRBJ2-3	ASSPRQGITDTQY
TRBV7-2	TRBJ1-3	ASSAWTGKYGNTIY
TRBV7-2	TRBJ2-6	AAATGANVLT
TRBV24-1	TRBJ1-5	ATPGGHSNQPQH
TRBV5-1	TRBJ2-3	ASSLFLDGDTQY
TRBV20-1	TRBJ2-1	SAIRLGGNEQF
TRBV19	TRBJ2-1	ASKGGESYNEQF
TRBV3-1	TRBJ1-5	ASSQFISSNQPQH
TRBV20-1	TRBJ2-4	SAPPGALGTKNIQY
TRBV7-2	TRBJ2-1	ASSLGILAGAEQF
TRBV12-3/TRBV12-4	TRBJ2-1	ASSPDRVHNEQF
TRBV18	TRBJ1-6	ASSLTVGESSPLH
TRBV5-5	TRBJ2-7	ASSETGTGLYEQY
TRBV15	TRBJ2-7	ATSKETSFTYEQY
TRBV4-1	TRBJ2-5	ASSHSRGGRKETQY
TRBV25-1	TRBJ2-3	ASSERRGLPFTDTQY
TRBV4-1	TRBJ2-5	ASSQVERGRETQY
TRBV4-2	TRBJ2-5	ASSQDFRATQY
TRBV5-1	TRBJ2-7	ASSRGTSGLLSYEQY
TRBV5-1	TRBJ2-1	ASSPLSGAEQF
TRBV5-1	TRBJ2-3	ASSLFDGTDTQY
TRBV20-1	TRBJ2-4	SAPQGYIQY
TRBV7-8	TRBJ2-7	ASSRDLTYEQY
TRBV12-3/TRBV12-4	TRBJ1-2	ASSLARPLPNYGYT
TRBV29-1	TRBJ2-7	SALRTGGREQY
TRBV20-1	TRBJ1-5	SARGQGSNQPQH
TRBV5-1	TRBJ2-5	ASSVSGRAS
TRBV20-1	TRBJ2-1	SALLTSGSGNEQF
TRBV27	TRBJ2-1	ASSFRTPPGQF
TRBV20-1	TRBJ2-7	SAARATSGRSYEQY
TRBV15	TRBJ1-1	ATSSRQGWDTEAF
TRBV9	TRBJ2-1	ASSVAVQRGDNEQF
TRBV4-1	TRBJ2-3	ASSQDQGRDTQY
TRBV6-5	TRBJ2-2	ASSYRNPYTGELF
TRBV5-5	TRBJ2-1	ASSLVTPGLEGRDEQF
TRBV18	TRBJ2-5	ASSESGTSVGETQY
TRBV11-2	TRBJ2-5	ASSFAEILETQY
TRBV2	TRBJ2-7	ASSEYSDYEQY
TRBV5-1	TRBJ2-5	ASNPGTEQETQY
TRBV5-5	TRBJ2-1	ASSPTTYNEQF
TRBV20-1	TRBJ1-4	SASNLLTTNEKLF
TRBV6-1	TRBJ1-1	ASSSQGRVIEAF
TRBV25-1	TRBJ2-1	ASSESTGIEQF
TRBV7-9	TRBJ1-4	ASSLEGAKLF
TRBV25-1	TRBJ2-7	ASIIRRGTGFSLGGYEQY
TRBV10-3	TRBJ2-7	AISESTTSGTYEQY
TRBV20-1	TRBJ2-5	SAEGTQETQY
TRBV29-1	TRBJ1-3	SVEETVHSGNTIY
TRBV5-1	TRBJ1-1	ASSPNGRANTEAF
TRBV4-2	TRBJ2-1	ASRQGTEQF
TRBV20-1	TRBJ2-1	SARGTGIRQF
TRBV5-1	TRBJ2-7	ASSLVTGWEYEQY
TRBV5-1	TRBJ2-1	ASSLLGGGTTGNEQF
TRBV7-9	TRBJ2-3	ASSIGTSGYTQY
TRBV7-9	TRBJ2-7	ASSPAGSYEQY